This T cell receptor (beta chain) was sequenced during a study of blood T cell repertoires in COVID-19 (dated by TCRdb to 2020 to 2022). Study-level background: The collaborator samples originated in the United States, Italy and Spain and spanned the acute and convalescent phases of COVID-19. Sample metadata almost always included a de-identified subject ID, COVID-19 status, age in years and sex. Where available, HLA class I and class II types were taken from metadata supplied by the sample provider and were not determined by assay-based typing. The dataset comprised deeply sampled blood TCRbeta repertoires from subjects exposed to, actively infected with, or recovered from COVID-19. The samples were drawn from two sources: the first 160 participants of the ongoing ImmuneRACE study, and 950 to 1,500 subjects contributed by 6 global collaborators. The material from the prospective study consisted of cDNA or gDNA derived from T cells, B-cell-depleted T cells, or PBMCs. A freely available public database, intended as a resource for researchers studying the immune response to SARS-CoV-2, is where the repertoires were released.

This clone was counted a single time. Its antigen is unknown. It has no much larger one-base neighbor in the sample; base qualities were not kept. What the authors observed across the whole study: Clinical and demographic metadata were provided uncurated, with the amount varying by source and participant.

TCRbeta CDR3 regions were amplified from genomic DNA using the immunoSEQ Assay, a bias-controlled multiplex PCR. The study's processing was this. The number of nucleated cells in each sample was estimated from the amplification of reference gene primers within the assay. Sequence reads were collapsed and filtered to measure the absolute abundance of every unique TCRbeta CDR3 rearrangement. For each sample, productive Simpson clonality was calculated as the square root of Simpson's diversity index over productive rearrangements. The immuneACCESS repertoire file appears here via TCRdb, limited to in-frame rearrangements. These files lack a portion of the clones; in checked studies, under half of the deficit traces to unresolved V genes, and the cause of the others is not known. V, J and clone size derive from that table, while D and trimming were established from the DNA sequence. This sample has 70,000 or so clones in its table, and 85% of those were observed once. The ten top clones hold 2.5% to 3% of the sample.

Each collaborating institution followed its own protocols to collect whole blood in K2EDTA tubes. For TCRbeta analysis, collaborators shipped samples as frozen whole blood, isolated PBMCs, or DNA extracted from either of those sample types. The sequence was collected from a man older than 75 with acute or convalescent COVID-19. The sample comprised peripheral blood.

The CDR3 protein: CASSQEGRVMAFF. The nucleotide sequence reads TGTGCCAGCAGCCAAGAAGGCAGGGTGATGGCTTTCTTT. This receptor chain uses TRBV3-1 (or the pseudogene TRBV3-2) and TRBJ1-1; a tentative D call is TRBD1 (5 bases match). V is pared back by 0 bases and J by 11 bases, with 13 bases lying between the germline termini. Reading the germline V gene (reference sequence) gives CDR1 LGHDT and CDR2 YNNKEL. Including cysteine and phenylalanine, the CDR3 has 13 amino acids. CDR3 DNA only is kept here, 39 bases in frame from base 1.